This T cell receptor (beta chain) came from a study of identifying expanded T cells in peripheral blood. This clone appeared a few times. Some clones are missing from TCRdb's copy, which holds only in-frame ones; the method was immunoSEQ multiplex PCR. This sample yields under 150,000 clones, of which 65% to 90% are seen a single time; around 8.2% belongs to the top ten. The CDR3 spans 12 residues. Germline V gene lookup returns CDR1 MDHEN and CDR2 SYDVKM. The V end was cut by 5 bases, the J end by 11 bases, with 15 bases between. The chain carries TRBV28 and TRBJ1-1; D unresolved. The specimen was blood. The sequence was collected from a person aged 18 to 70 in good health. The CDR3 bases are TGTGCCAGCAGTATCGGATCAACTACCGCTTTCTTT. Residues: CASSIGSTTAFF.